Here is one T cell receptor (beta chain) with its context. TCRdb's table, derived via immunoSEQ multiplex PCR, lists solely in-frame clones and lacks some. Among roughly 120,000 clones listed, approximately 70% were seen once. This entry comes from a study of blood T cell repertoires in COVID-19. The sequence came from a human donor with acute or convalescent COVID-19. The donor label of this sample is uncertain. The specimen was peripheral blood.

As DNA, the CDR3 is TGTGCCAGCAGTTTCGCGTTTAGCGGGGGGGCTTGGGCCGGGGAGCTGTTTTTT. Its protein product is CASSFAFSGGAWAGELFF. The J gene is TRBJ2-2, the V gene TRBV2; 11 bases are shared with TRBD2. Trimming removed 5 bases from V and 6 bases from J; junction bases left unmatched: 14. Germline V gene sequence: CDR1 SNHLY, CDR2 FYNNEI. The CDR3 is made up of 18 amino acids.